The following is a TCR beta chain sequence with its context. This sample is part of a study of blood T cell repertoires in COVID-19. The CDR3 covers 13 residues. V was shortened by 4 bases and J by 4 bases, with 8 bases between the two germline ends. Germline lookup yields CDR1 SGHTS and CDR2 YDEGEE. Method: immunoSEQ multiplex PCR; TCRdb's copy keeps in-frame clones and lacks some. Here the sample spans 350,000 to 450,000 clones, about 88% being singletons. Patients from Seattle were sampled longitudinally, starting during active infection. The sequencing input was peripheral blood. This chain links TRBV5-8 with TRBJ2-2, with D maybe TRBD1 (6 bases). The clonotype was recovered from a woman in her fifties or sixties with COVID-19, enrolled during active disease. The DNA for the CDR3 is TGTGCCAGCAGCCCAGGGGTCACCGGGGAGCTGTTTTTT. Its translation: CASSPGVTGELFF.